Below, one TCR beta chain is given with its context. The sample originates from a study of blood T cell repertoires in COVID-19. Recruits, aged about 18 to 95 years, lived in 25 or so US areas. Participant reports of clinical history set cohort assignment. The study counted Cohort 3 donors as recovered given two negative PCRs, clearance, or symptom resolution. Some clones are missing from TCRdb's copy, which holds only in-frame ones; the method was immunoSEQ multiplex PCR. The sample includes over 250,000 clones, over 75% of them seen just once. CDR3 size: 13 residues. Germline CDR1 MNHEY, CDR2 SMNVEV (reference sequence). The V and J ends lost 5 bases and 4 bases respectively, with 11 bases between them.

The rearrangement uses TRBV27 and TRBJ1-2; D remains ambiguous. The clonotype comes from a woman aged 25 to 39 who had recovered from COVID-19. The sequenced sample consisted of PBMCs or T cells enriched from blood (not recorded which). As DNA, the CDR3 is TGTGCCAGCAGTACGCCGGGAAGCTATGGCTACACCTTC. It yields the protein CASSTPGSYGYTF.